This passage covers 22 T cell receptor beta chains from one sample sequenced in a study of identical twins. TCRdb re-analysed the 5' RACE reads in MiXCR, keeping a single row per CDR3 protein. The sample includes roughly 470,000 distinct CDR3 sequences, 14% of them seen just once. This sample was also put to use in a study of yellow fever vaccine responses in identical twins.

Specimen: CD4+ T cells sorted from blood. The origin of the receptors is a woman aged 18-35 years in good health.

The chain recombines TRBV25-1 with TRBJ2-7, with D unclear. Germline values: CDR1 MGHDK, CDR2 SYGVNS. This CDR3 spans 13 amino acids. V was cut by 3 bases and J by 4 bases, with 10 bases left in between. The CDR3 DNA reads TGTGCCAGCAGTGATTTATCCGGATACGAGCAGTACTTC. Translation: CASSDLSGYEQYF.

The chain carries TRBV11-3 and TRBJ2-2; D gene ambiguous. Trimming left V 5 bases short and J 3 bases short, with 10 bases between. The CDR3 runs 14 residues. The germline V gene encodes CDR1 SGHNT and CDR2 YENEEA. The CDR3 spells CASSPRWDTGELFF. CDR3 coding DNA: TGTGCCAGCAGCCCCCGCTGGGACACCGGGGAGCTGTTTTTT.

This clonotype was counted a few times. The CDR3 DNA sequence: TGCAGTGCTAGTGGACGGGCTAGCGGGAGGGCCGGGACCGGGGAGCTGTTTTTT. Amino acids: CSASGRASGRAGTGELFF. This rearrangement joins TRBV20-1 to TRBJ2-2; 12 nucleotides align to TRBD2. After removal of 3 bases from V and 5 bases from J, the junction contained 13 bases not matched to a gene. The germline gives CDR1 DFQATT, CDR2 SNEGSKA (reference sequence). The length of the CDR3 is 18 residues.

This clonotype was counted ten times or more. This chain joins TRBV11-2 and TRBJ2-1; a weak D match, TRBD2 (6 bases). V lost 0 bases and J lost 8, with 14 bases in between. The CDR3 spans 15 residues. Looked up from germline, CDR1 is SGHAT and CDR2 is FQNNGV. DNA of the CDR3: TGTGCCAGCAGCTTAGATGGCAGGGAGGTCGATGAGCAGTTCTTC. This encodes CASSLDGREVDEQFF. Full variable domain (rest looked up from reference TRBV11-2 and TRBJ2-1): EAGVAQSPRYKIIEKRQSVAFWCNPISGHATLYWYQQILGQGPKLLIQFQNNGVVDDSQLPKDRFSAERLKGVDSTLKIQPAKLEDSAVYLCASSLDGREVDEQFFGPGTRLTVL.

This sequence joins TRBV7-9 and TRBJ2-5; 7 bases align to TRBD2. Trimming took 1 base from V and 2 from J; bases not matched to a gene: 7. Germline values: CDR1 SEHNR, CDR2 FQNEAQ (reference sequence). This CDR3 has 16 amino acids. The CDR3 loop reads CASSLGGGSGQETQYF. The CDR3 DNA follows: TGTGCCAGCAGCTTAGGGGGCGGGAGTGGACAAGAGACCCAGTACTTC.

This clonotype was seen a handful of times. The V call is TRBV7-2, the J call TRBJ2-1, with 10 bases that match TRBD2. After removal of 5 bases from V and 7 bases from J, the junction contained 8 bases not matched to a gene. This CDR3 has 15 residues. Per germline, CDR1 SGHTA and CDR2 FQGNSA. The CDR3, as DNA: TGTGCCAGCAGCCAACTAGCGGGAAGGGCGAATGAGCAGTTCTTC. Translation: CASSQLAGRANEQFF.

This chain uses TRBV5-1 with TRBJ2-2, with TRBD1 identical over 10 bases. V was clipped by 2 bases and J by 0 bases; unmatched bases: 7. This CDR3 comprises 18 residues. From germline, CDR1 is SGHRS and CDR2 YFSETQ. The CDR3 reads CASSFGQGGPSNTGELFF. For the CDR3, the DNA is TGCGCCAGCAGCTTTGGACAGGGGGGCCCCTCGAACACCGGGGAGCTGTTTTTT.

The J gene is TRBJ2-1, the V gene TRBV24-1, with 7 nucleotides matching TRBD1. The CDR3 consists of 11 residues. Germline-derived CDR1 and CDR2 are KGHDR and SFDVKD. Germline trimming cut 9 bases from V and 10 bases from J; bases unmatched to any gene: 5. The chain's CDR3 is CATEGTDEQFF. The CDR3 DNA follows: TGTGCCACCGAAGGGACAGACGAGCAGTTCTTC.

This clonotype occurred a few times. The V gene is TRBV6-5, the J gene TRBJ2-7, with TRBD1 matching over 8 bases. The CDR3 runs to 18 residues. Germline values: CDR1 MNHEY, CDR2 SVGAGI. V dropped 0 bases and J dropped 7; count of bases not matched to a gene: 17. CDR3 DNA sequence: TGTGCCAGCAGTTACTCGGATCTACAGGGGGTTCCTCCGGATGAGCAGTACTTC. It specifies CASSYSDLQGVPPDEQYF.

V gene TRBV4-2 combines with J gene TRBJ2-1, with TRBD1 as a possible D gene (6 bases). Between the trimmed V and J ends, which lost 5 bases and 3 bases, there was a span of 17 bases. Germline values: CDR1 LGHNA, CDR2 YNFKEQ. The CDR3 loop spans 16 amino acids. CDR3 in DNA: TGTGCCAGCAGCGTAATAGGGGGTCCAAGCTACAATGAGCAGTTCTTC. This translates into CASSVIGGPSYNEQFF.

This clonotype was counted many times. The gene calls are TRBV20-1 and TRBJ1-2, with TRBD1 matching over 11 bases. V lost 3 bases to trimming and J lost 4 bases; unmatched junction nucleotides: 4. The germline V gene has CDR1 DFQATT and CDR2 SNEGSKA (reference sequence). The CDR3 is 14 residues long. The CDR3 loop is CSASGDRGVYGYTF. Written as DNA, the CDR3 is TGCAGTGCTAGCGGGGACAGGGGGGTCTATGGCTACACCTTC.

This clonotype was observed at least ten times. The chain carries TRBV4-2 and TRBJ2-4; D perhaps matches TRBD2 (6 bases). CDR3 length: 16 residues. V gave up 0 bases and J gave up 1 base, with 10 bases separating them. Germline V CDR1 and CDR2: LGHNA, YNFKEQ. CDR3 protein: CASSQDGGMAKNIQYF. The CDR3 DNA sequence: TGTGCCAGCAGCCAAGATGGGGGGATGGCCAAAAACATTCAGTACTTC.

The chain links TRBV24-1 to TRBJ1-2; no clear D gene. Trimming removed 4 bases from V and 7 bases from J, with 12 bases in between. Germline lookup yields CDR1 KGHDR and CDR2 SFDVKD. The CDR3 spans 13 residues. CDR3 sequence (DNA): TGTGCCACCAGTGACCGACTTGGCAGTGGCTACACCTTC. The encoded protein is CATSDRLGSGYTF.

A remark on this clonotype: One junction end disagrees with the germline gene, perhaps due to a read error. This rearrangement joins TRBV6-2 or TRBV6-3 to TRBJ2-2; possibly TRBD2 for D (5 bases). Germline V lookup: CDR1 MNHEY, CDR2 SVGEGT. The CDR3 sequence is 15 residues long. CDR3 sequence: CASSQARVATGELLF. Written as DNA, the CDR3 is TGTGCCAGCAGCCAGGCGCGGGTTGCCACCGGGGAGCTGCTTTTT.

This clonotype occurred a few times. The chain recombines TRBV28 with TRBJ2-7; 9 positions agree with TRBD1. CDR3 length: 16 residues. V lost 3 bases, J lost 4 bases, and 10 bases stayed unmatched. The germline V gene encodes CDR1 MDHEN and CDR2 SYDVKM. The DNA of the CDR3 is TGTGCCAGCAGTTTCCAGCGGACAGGGGCGTTGTACGAGCAGTACTTC. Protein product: CASSFQRTGALYEQYF.

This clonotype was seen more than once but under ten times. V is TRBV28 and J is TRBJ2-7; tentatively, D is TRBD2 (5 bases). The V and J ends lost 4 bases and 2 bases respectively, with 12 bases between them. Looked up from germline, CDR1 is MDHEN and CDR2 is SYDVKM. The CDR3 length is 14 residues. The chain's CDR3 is CASSSAGLTYEQYF. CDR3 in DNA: TGTGCCAGCAGTTCTGCGGGTCTAACCTACGAGCAGTACTTC.

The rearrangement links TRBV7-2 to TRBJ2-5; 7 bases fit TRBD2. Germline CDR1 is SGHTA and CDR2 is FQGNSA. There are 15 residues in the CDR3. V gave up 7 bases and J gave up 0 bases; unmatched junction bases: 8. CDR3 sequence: CASKFWSGDQETQYF. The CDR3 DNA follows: TGTGCCAGCAAATTTTGGAGCGGGGACCAAGAGACCCAGTACTTC.

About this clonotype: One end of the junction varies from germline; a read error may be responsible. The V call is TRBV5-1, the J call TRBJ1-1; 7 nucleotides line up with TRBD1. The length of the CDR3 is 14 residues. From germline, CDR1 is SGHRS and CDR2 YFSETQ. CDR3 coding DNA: TGCGCCAGCAGCTTGGTTGGACAGGAGATTATGGCTATCTTT. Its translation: CASSLVGQEIMAIF.

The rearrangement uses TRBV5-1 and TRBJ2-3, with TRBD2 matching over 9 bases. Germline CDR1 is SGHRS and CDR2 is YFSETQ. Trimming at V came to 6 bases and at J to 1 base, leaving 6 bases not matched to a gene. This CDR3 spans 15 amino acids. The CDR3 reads CASNRWTSGTDTQYF. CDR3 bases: TGCGCCAGCAACCGATGGACTAGCGGCACAGATACGCAGTATTTT.

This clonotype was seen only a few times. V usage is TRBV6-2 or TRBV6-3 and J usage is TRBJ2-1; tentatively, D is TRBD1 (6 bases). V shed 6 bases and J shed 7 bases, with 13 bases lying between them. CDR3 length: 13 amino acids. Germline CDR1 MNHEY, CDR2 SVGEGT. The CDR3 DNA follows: TGTGCCAGCAGGCGGATCAGGGGTAATGAGCAGTTCTTC. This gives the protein CASRRIRGNEQFF.

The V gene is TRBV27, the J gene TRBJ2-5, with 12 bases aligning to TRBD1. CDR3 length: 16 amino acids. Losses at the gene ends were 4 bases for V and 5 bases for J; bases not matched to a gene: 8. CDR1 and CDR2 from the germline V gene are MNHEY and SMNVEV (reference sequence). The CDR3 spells CASSSPGTGGVETQYF. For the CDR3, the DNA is TGTGCCAGCAGTTCGCCCGGGACAGGGGGCGTTGAGACCCAGTACTTC.

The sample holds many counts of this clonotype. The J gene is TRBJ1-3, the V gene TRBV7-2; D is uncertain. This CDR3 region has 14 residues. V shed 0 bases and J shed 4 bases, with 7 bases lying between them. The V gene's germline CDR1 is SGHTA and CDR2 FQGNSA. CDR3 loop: CASSLAGQGNTIYF. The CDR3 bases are TGTGCCAGCAGCTTAGCAGGGCAAGGAAACACCATATATTTT.